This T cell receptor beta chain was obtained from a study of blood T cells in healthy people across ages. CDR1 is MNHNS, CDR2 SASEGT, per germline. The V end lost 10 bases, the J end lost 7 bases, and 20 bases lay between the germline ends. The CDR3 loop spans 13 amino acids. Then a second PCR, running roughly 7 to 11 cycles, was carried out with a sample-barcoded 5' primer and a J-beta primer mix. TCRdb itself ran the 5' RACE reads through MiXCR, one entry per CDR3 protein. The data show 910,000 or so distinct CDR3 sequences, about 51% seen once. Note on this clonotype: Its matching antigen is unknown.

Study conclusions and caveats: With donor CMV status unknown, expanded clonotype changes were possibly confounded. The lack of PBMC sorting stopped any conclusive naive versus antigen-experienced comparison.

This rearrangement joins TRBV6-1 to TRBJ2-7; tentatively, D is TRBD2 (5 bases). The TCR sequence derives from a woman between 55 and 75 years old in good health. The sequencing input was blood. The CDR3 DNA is TGTGCCATAGGACGGGATTCCTACAATGAGCAGTACTTC. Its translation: CAIGRDSYNEQYF.